This TCR beta chain was retrieved from a study of OX40 agonist ivuxolimab in advanced cancers. Findings of the study overall: Clonal expansion was seen in CD4+ and CD8+ blood T cells by week 6 at 0.1 to 3.0 mg/kg. Nonresponders, in some cases, also had low normalized T-cell clonal expansion.

For this clone: Its antigen is not known.

Profiled with immunoSEQ multiplex PCR; TCRdb holds only in-frame clones, not every one. Among about 86,000 clones listed, about 88% were seen once. Autoimmune disease history or systemic immunosuppression excluded patients. Germline CDR1 reads SGHTA; CDR2 reads FQGNSA. The CDR3 sequence is 14 residues long. V shed 5 bases and J 2 bases; nucleotides not matched to a gene: 5. This clonotype was sampled from an adult with an advanced solid tumor such as melanoma, head and neck, liver or kidney cancer. The chain has TRBV7-2 and TRBJ2-7; 8 bases map to TRBD1. The sequencing here drew on CD4+ or CD8+ T cells sorted from blood, taken in a trial of the OX40 agonist ivuxolimab. CDR3 residues: CASSRQGAAYEQYF. The CDR3 coding sequence is TGTGCCAGCAGCCGGCAGGGGGCCGCCTACGAGCAGTACTTC.